These T cell receptor beta chains were read from a single sample in a study of T cell responses to AZD1222 COVID-19 vaccine. Data came from immunoSEQ multiplex PCR; TCRdb stores just in-frame clones and leaves some out. Counted here are about 86,000 clones, 70% to 85% occurring once; the ten biggest clones make up around 21%. The sample in question was peripheral blood, obtained on day 0 of AZD1222 vaccination. The receptors originated from an adult in good health. Both conserved end residues are part of each CDR3. The D gene is left open where the match is weak. The size entry is marked missing in some rows and otherwise reads once, few, many or a size class.

V: TRBV19; size: .; D: .; J: TRBJ2-5; CDR3: CASSVPGQETQYF; DNA: TGTGCCAGTAGCGTTCCGGGCCAAGAGACCCAGTACTTC
V: TRBV27; size: .; D: .; J: TRBJ1-1; CDR3: CACAAVRGDMNTEAFF; DNA: TGTGCCTGCGCCGCGGTCCGGGGAGATATGAACACTGAAGCTTTCTTT
V: TRBV18; size: .; D: TRBD2; J: TRBJ2-1; CDR3: CASSPAGVNGEQFF; DNA: TGTGCCAGCTCACCAGCGGGAGTGAACGGTGAGCAGTTCTTC
V: TRBV6-4; size: .; D: TRBD2; J: TRBJ2-1; CDR3: CASSDLGSAGVYEQFF; DNA: TGTGCCAGCAGTGACTTGGGATCAGCGGGAGTCTATGAGCAGTTCTTC
V: TRBV6-2/TRBV6-3; size: .; D: TRBD2; J: TRBJ2-3; CDR3: CASSYGGEGMSGTQYF; DNA: TGTGCCAGCAGTTACGGGGGGGAAGGAATGAGTGGTACGCAGTATTTT
V: TRBV3-1/TRBV3-2; size: .; D: .; J: TRBJ1-1; CDR3: CASSQEPGGTEAFF; DNA: TGTGCCAGCAGCCAAGAGCCGGGGGGCACTGAAGCTTTCTTT
V: TRBV21-1; size: .; D: .; J: TRBJ2-1; CDR3: CASSKPHGPTTSYNEQFF; DNA: TGTGCCAGCAGCAAACCTCATGGACCGACAACTTCTTACAATGAGCAGTTCTTC
V: TRBV28; size: .; D: .; J: TRBJ2-1; CDR3: CASIPQLRAGDEQFF; DNA: TGTGCCAGCATTCCACAGCTTAGGGCGGGTGATGAGCAGTTCTTC
V: TRBV4-1; size: .; D: .; J: TRBJ1-2; CDR3: CASSQDQTRSYGYTF; DNA: TGCGCCAGCAGCCAAGATCAAACCAGGAGCTATGGCTACACCTTC
V: TRBV30; size: .; D: .; J: TRBJ1-2; CDR3: CAWSVGGSSYGYTF; DNA: TGTGCCTGGAGTGTAGGAGGGTCGAGTTATGGCTACACCTTC
V: TRBV30; size: few; D: .; J: TRBJ2-7; CDR3: CAWSGGEGYGEQYF; DNA: TGTGCCTGGAGTGGGGGGGAAGGGTACGGCGAGCAGTACTTC
V: TRBV7-2; size: .; D: .; J: TRBJ1-6; CDR3: CASSSGQSLALHF; DNA: TGTGCCAGCAGCTCTGGACAGTCTTTGGCCCTCCACTTT
V: TRBV19; size: .; D: .; J: TRBJ2-7; CDR3: CASRPTPQGNYEQYF; DNA: TGTGCCAGTAGACCGACCCCGCAGGGAAATTACGAGCAGTACTTC
V: TRBV28; size: .; D: .; J: TRBJ2-7; CDR3: CASSNRVYEQYF; DNA: TGTGCCAGCAGTAACAGGGTCTACGAGCAGTACTTC
V: TRBV5-5; size: .; D: .; J: TRBJ1-1; CDR3: CASSLDSWNTEAFF; DNA: TGTGCCAGCAGCTTAGACTCCTGGAACACTGAAGCTTTCTTT
V: TRBV7-9; size: .; D: TRBD1; J: TRBJ1-3; CDR3: CASSLEDRGLSGNTIYF; DNA: TGTGCCAGCAGCTTAGAGGACAGGGGTCTCTCTGGAAACACCATATATTTT
V: TRBV6-5; size: .; D: .; J: TRBJ1-1; CDR3: CASRGGVWGTEAFF; DNA: TGTGCCAGCAGAGGGGGGGTCTGGGGCACTGAAGCTTTCTTT
V: TRBV15; size: .; D: .; J: TRBJ1-2; CDR3: CATSRDAGGADGYTF; DNA: TGTGCCACCAGCAGAGATGCTGGGGGGGCCGATGGCTACACCTTC
V: TRBV7-2; size: .; D: .; J: TRBJ1-4; CDR3: CASSSQGIANEKLFF; DNA: TGTGCCAGCAGCTCCCAGGGGATCGCTAATGAAAAACTGTTTTTT
V: TRBV19; size: .; D: TRBD2; J: TRBJ2-2; CDR3: CASSSQGLADSRPTGELFF; DNA: TGTGCCAGTAGTTCCCAGGGACTAGCGGATTCCCGCCCAACCGGGGAGCTGTTTTTT
V: TRBV2; size: few; D: TRBD2; J: TRBJ2-7; CDR3: CASSGDRGSSYEQYF; DNA: TGTGCCAGCAGTGGGGATCGCGGGAGCTCCTACGAGCAGTACTTC
V: TRBV6-1; size: once; D: .; J: TRBJ2-1; CDR3: CASSEHQLDNNEQFF; DNA: TGTGCCAGCAGTGAACATCAACTTGACAACAATGAGCAGTTCTTC
V: TRBV12-3/TRBV12-4; size: .; D: .; J: TRBJ2-7; CDR3: CASSFFDLEQYF; DNA: TGTGCCAGCAGTTTCTTTGATCTGGAGCAGTACTTC
V: TRBV3-1/TRBV3-2; size: .; D: .; J: TRBJ1-3; CDR3: CASSQDRGGGNTIYF; DNA: TGTGCCAGCAGCCAAGACAGGGGTGGCGGAAACACCATATATTTT
V: TRBV5-8; size: .; D: .; J: TRBJ1-5; CDR3: CASSLSAGAYSNQPQHF; DNA: TGTGCCAGCAGCTTGTCCGCAGGGGCCTATAGCAATCAGCCCCAGCATTTT
V: TRBV19; size: .; D: .; J: TRBJ1-3; CDR3: CASITYSGNTIYF; DNA: TGTGCCAGTATTACTTACTCTGGAAACACCATATATTTT
V: TRBV5-1; size: .; D: .; J: TRBJ1-3; CDR3: CASSSQGTGNTIYF; DNA: TGCGCCAGCAGCTCACAGGGTACTGGAAACACCATATATTTT
V: TRBV6-1; size: .; D: .; J: TRBJ2-7; CDR3: CASSEDGYSDYEQYF; DNA: TGTGCCAGCAGTGAAGATGGGTATAGCGACTACGAGCAGTACTTC